A selection of T cell receptor beta chains follows, all from one sample in a study of blood T cell repertoires in COVID-19. Generated by immunoSEQ multiplex PCR, the TCRdb table keeps only in-frame clones and is missing some. This table has around 100,000 clones, roughly 86% appearing once. Sequenced input: peripheral blood. Receptors were obtained from a human donor with acute or convalescent COVID-19. The donor label of this sample is uncertain. CDR3s include the opening cysteine and the closing phenylalanine or tryptophan. A D gene is named only where the DNA matches it firmly. Clone sizes are given selectively: once, few, many, or a class where the clone is expanded.

j_call,d_call,v_call,clone_size,cdr3_nt,cdr3_aa
TRBJ1-5,.,TRBV2,.,TGTGCCAGCAGCGGAGGGGTGGACAATCAGCCCCAGCATTTT,CASSGGVDNQPQHF
TRBJ2-2,TRBD2,TRBV7-3,.,TGTGCCAGCAGCTTAGGGAGCGGGGTGAACACCGGGGAGCTGTTTTTT,CASSLGSGVNTGELFF
TRBJ1-2,.,TRBV6-1,few,TGTGCCAGCAGTGAAAGCACAGCACTTCTGGATGGCTACACCTTC,CASSESTALLDGYTF
TRBJ2-3,.,TRBV7-3,.,TGTGCCAGCAGCATCAGACGGGACACAGATACGCAGTATTTT,CASSIRRDTDTQYF
TRBJ2-2,.,TRBV7-3,.,TGTGCCAGCAGCCAACAGGGAACTGGGGAGCTGTTTTTT,CASSQQGTGELFF
TRBJ2-1,TRBD2,TRBV3-1/TRBV3-2,.,TGTGCCAGCAGCCAATCCGGGAGGCGGGGGGCCGACAATGAGCAGTTCTTC,CASSQSGRRGADNEQFF
TRBJ2-7,TRBD2,TRBV28,.,TGTGCCAGCAGGACTAGCGGGGCCTCCTACGAGCAGTACTTC,CASRTSGASYEQYF
TRBJ1-1,.,TRBV12-3/TRBV12-4,.,TGTGCCAGCAGCCTGACACCACACACTGAAGCTTTCTTT,CASSLTPHTEAFF
TRBJ1-2,TRBD1,TRBV27,.,TGTGCCAGCAGTTTAGACAGGGGGTTAGATGGCTACACCTTC,CASSLDRGLDGYTF
TRBJ1-1,.,TRBV12-5,.,TGTGCTAGTGGTTTGAGAACCTCGGTACTGACTGAAGCTTTCTTT,CASGLRTSVLTEAFF
TRBJ2-1,TRBD1,TRBV7-9,.,TGTGCCAGCAGCGCCGGGACAGGGAAGACTAATGAGCAGTTCTTC,CASSAGTGKTNEQFF
TRBJ2-1,.,TRBV5-1,.,TGCGCCAGCAGCTTGACGACAACAGACAATGAGCAGTTCTTC,CASSLTTTDNEQFF
TRBJ1-1,TRBD1,TRBV13,.,TGTGCCAGCAGCCGACAGGGGATCACTGAAGCTTTCTTT,CASSRQGITEAFF
TRBJ1-2,.,TRBV24-1,.,TGTGCCACCAGTGATTTAAACAGAGACTATGGCTACACCTTC,CATSDLNRDYGYTF
TRBJ2-5,.,TRBV5-1,few,TGCGCCAGCAGCTTGCGAGGGAATAGGGAGACCCAGTACTTC,CASSLRGNRETQYF
TRBJ2-1,.,TRBV18,.,TGTGCCAGCTCGCCTATAAATGAGCAGTTCTTC,CASSPINEQFF
TRBJ2-7,.,TRBV5-6,.,TGTGCCAGCAGCTTGGATCCGGCAGGGGACCACGAGCAGTACTTC,CASSLDPAGDHEQYF
TRBJ2-1,TRBD1,TRBV9,.,TGTGCCAGCAGCGCCTGGACAGGGGGCAATGAGCAGTTCTTC,CASSAWTGGNEQFF
TRBJ2-1,.,TRBV28,.,TGTGCCAGCAGTTTGCCGGGGGGCCACTACAATGAGCAGTTCTTC,CASSLPGGHYNEQFF
TRBJ2-3,.,TRBV6-5,.,TGTGCCAGCATAAACCGCGACCAGGCAGATACGCAGTATTTT,CASINRDQADTQYF
TRBJ2-3,TRBD1,TRBV7-3,few,TGTGCCAGCAGCTCCGCCCGACAGGGGGCCGGCGCAGATACGCAGTATTTT,CASSSARQGAGADTQYF
TRBJ2-1,.,TRBV27,.,TGTGCCAGCAGCCGCTTGGGCCTGCAGGGTAATGAGCAGTTCTTC,CASSRLGLQGNEQFF